This T cell receptor (beta chain) was found in a study of blood T cells in healthy people across ages. Overall study context: Per two T cells, template switching captured roughly one barcoded beta molecule.

This clonotype was recorded once. Individuals who donated were healthy Caucasians from Russia aged 6 to 90. Primed by a sample-barcoded 5' primer and a J-beta primer mix, a second PCR proceeded for roughly 6 to 12 cycles. Each cDNA molecule, via a template-switch adaptor with 12 random nucleotides, was tagged. Samples each returned at least 2.5 million CDR3-containing paired-end reads. TCRdb re-called the 5' RACE reads through MiXCR, storing one row per CDR3 protein. The sample yields some 670,000 distinct CDR3 sequences, around 50% seen once. The TCR originated in a woman aged 80 or over in good health. The material sequenced was blood.

The CDR3 coding sequence is TGCGCCAGCAGCCAAGGGACAGAGTCCTGGGAAGAGCAGTACTTC. Protein sequence: CASSQGTESWEEQYF. The chain joins TRBV4-3 to TRBJ2-5; possibly TRBD1 for D (6 bases). Germline assignment: CDR1 LGHNA and CDR2 YSLEER. The V end was cut by 1 base, the J end by 11 bases, with 20 bases between. CDR3 size: 15 residues.